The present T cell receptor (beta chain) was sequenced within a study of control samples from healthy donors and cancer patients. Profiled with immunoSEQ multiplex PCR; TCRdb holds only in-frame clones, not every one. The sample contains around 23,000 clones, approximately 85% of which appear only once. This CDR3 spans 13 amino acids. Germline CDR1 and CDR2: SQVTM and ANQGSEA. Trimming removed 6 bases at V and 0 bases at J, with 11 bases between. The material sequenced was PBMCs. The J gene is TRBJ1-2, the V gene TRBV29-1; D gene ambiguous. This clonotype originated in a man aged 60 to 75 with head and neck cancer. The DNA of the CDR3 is TGCAGCGTCCGGCGGAGTGCTAACTATGGCTACACCTTC. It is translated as CSVRRSANYGYTF.